This T cell receptor beta chain originates from a study of identical twins. Whole-study results and caveats: Clonotypes of the beta chain that were abundant in cord blood carried fewer insertions (memory repertoires showed none).

A universal primer site was added by template switching, and unique molecular identifiers were carried by the cDNA. MiXCR, run by TCRdb on the 5' RACE reads, gives a single entry per CDR3 protein. The sample lists around 280,000 distinct CDR3 sequences, approximately 8% seen once, with 2% to 2.5% in the top ten. Germline CDR1 and CDR2: MNHEY and SVGAGI. V lost 2 bases, J lost 3 bases, and 13 bases lay in between. This CDR3 is 16 amino acids long. Regarding this clonotype: What it binds is not known.

These data are also associated with another study on yellow fever vaccine responses in identical twins.

Sequencing was done on a sample of memory (CD45RO+) T cells sorted from blood. The receptor's source is a woman between 18 and 29 years old in good health. V is TRBV6-5 and J is TRBJ1-4, with D possibly TRBD1 on 6 matching bases. The CDR3 loop reads CASSYRSDSSNEKLFF. CDR3 nucleotides: TGTGCCAGCAGTTACCGATCGGACAGCTCTAATGAAAAACTGTTTTTT.